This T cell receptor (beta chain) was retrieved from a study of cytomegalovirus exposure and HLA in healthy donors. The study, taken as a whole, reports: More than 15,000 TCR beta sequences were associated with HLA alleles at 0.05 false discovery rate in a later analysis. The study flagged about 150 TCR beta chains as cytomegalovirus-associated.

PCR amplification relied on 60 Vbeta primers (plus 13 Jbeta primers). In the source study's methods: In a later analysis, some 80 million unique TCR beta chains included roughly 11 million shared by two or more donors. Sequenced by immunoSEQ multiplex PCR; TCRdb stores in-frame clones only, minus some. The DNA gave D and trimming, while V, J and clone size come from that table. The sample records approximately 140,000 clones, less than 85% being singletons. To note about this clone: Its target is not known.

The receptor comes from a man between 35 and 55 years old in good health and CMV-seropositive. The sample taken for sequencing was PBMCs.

The CDR3 reads CASSDVRDRVVEQFF. The CDR3 DNA sequence: TGTGCCAGCAGTGACGTTAGGGACAGGGTCGTTGAGCAGTTCTTC. This chain joins TRBV2 and TRBJ2-1; 9 nucleotides match TRBD1. J lost 9 bases, V lost 3 bases, and 9 bases had no gene match. Germline CDR1 is SNHLY and CDR2 is FYNNEI. This CDR3 region has 15 residues.